This TCR beta chain was recorded in a study of T-cell memory formation after mild COVID-19 listed by TCRdb under 2021. Background on the whole study: TCR sequence clusters from the two donors were largely donor specific. In a couple of donors, T-cell clones that expanded and contracted after mild COVID-19 were tracked by sequencing TCRalpha and TCRbeta repertoires over time. Two young, previously healthy adult volunteers, one female and one male, were included in the cohort.

To note about this clonotype: Its cognate antigen has yet to be identified. An end of the junction does not agree with germline; a read error may underlie this.

Sequencing instrument: Illumina NovaSeq 6000. TCRalpha and TCRbeta cDNA libraries were built by 5'RACE with constant-segment primers, adding sample barcodes and unique molecular identifiers. Trizol reagent was used to extract RNA from every sample. Library amplification was performed in two PCR steps, and a second sample barcode and Illumina TruSeq adapters were introduced in the second step. Sequencing of libraries was performed on an Illumina NovaSeq with 2 x 150 bp paired-end reads. On the study's bioinformatics: The reads were demultiplexed and collapsed into UMI-guided consensus sequences using migec v1.2.7. Using mixcr v2.1.11, UMI consensuses were aligned to TRA and TRB V and J templates and then assembled into clonotypes. Clonotypes were classified as expanded or contracted when called significant by both edgeR and NoisET, with noise models trained on biological replicates. For edgeR calls, the thresholds were a false discovery rate-adjusted p below 0.01 and a log2 fold-change of 1. As an exploratory analysis of dynamics, PCA with hierarchical clustering was applied to max-normalized trajectories of the 1000 most abundant clonotypes. Each responding clone was given a CD4 or CD8 phenotype based on the CD4+ and CD8+ repertoires, which had been sequenced separately. Using fastp trimming at Q25 and MiXCR clonotype assembly, TCRdb reanalyzed the public sequencing data and kept in-frame beta chains. When rows share a CDR3 protein, they turn into one entry using the most common DNA and genes. TCRdb's processing, not the authors' own work, is the source of the V and J calls. This sample comprises 190,000 or so distinct CDR3 sequences, around 25% of them detected only once. The ten largest clones take up over 9.5% of the sample.

Findings and caveats that apply to the study as a whole: Some responding clones were detected in pre-infection memory, suggesting pre-existing cross-reactive memory T cells joined the SARS-CoV-2 response. SARS-CoV-2 specificity was not confirmed for the second-wave clones peaking on day 37. The study included only a couple of mild cases, and larger cohorts that include severe cases with pre-infection samples were judged to be necessary. Balanced CD4/CD8 phenotypes were observed for clones contracting from day 15 to 85, whereas a bias towards CD4+ was observed for a second wave of clones expanding from day 15 to 37. Contracting CD4+ clones appeared mostly in the CM and EM memory subsets, whereas CD8+ clones were enriched in EMRA.

Ficoll-Paque density gradient centrifugation was the method used to isolate PBMCs. Including the terminal cysteine and phenylalanine, the CDR3 comprises 12 residues. Just CDR3 DNA is preserved here, 36 bases in frame from base 1. The germline V gene encodes CDR1 LNHNV and CDR2 YYDKDF (reference sequence). Material: PBMCs or a T cell subset sorted from them (not recorded which). This TCR was sampled from an adult woman who had mild COVID-19 (a few samples of this study predate the infection). The sample titles of this study are shuffled in the database, so cell type and time point are left out; the donor was told from shared clones. The sequence joins TRBV15 to TRBJ2-1; the D gene is unclear. Here is the DNA: TGTGCCACCAGCAGAGAGAGGATGGGGTTGGTCTTC. Translated, it gives CATSRERMGLVF.